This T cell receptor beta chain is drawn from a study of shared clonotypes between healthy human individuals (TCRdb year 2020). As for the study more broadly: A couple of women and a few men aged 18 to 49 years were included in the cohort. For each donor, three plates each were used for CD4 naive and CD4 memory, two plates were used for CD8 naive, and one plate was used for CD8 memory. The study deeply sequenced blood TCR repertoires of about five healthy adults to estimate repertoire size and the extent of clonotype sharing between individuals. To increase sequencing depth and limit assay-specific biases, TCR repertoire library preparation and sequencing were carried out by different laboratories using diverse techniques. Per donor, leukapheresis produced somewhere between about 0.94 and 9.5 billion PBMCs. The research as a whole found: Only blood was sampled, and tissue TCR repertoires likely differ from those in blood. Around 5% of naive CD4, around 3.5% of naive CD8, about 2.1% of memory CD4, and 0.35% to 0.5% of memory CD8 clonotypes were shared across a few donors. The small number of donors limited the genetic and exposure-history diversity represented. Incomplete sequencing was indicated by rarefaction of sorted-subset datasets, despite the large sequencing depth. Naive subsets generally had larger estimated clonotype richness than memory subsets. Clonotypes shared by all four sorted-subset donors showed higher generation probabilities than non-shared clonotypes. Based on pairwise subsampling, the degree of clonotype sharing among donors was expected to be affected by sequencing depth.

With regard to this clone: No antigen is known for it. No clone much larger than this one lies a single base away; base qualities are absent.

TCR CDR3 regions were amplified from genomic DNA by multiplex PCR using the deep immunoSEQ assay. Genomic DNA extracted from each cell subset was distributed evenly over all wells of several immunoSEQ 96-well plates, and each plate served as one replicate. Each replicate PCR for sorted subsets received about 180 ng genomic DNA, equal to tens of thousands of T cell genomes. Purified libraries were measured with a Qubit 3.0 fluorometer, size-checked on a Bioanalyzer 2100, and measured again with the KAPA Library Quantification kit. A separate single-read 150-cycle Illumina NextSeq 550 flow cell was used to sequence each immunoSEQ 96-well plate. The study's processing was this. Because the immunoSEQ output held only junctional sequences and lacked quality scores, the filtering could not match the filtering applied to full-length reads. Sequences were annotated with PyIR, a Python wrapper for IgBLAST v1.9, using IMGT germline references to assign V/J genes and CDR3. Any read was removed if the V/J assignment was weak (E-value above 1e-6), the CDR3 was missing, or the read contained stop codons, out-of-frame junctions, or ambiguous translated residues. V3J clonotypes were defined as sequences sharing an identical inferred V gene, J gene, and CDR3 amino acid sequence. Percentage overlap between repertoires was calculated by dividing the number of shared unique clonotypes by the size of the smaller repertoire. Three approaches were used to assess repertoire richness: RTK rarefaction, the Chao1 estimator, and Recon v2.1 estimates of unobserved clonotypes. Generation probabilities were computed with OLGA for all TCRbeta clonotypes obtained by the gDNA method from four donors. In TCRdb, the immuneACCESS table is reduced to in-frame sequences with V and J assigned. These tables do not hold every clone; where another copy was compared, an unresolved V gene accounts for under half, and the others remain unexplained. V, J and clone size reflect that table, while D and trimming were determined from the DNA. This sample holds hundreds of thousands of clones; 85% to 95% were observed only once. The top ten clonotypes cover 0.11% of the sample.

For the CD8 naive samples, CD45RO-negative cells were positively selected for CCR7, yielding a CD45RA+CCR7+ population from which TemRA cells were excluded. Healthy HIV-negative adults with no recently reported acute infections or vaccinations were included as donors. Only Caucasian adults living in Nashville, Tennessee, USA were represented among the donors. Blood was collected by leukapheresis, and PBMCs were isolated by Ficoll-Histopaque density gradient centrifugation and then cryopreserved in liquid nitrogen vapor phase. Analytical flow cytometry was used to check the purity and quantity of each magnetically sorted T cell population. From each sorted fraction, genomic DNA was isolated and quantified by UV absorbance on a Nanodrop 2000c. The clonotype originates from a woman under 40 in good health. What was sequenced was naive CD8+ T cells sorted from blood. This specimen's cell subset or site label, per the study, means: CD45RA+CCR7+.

The sequence in DNA is TGTGCCAGCAGTGGGGGGAGGAATCAGCCCCAGCATTTT. It is translated as CASSGGRNQPQHF. The chain links TRBV6-1 with TRBJ1-5; TRBD1 is possibly the D segment (5 matching bases). V is clipped by 4 bases and J by 4 bases, and the sequence between their germline boundaries is 8 bases long. From its cysteine to its phenylalanine, the CDR3 spans 13 amino acids. The retained sequence is limited to the CDR3, 39 bases, with the frame set at the first base. CDR1 MNHNS and CDR2 SASEGT are derived from the germline V gene.